This T cell receptor (beta chain) was recovered during a study of T cells in Graves' hyperthyroidism and ophthalmopathy. Any patient presenting with uncontrolled infection, other autoimmune disease, pregnancy or lactation was left out. Each diagnosis was grounded in clinical symptoms, serum thyroxine and TRAb, thyroid ultrasound, and orbital computed tomography. Study-wide findings and caveats: Expanded thyroid clonotypes (above 0.001) were mostly also found in blood.

The source material, RNA transcripts, was used to amplify TCR beta CDR3 regions. TCR CDR3 underwent first-round RT-PCR with the HTBI primer set. TCRdb re-called the multiplex PCR reads through MiXCR, storing one row per CDR3 protein. Found here are hundreds of thousands of distinct CDR3 sequences, 40% to 55% of them singletons; the top ten hold about 7.7%. A word on this clonotype: The antigen is not known.

Germline values: CDR1 MRHNA, CDR2 SNTAGT. This CDR3 spans 13 amino acids. Trimming stripped 2 bases from V and 7 bases from J, with 6 bases between. Sequencing was done on a sample of peripheral blood or thyroid tissue (not recorded which). V usage is TRBV6-4 and J usage is TRBJ1-6; no reliable D call. This receptor was obtained from an adult man with Graves' disease, either hyperthyroidism or ophthalmopathy (not recorded which). The CDR3 nucleotides are TGTGCCAGCAGTGACGGGGTAAATTCACCCCTCCACTTT. Translated, it gives CASSDGVNSPLHF.